One sample yielded the 19 T cell receptor beta chains listed below, sequenced in a study of blood T cell repertoires in COVID-19. Generated by immunoSEQ multiplex PCR, the TCRdb table keeps only in-frame clones and is missing some. The sample holds a few hundred thousand clones, about 90% seen once. The sequenced sample consisted of PBMCs or T cells enriched from blood (not recorded which). These receptors were obtained from a man younger than 30 who had recovered from COVID-19.

The chain couples TRBV24-1 to TRBJ1-2, with 7 bases lining up with TRBD1. V lost 4 bases to trimming and J lost 4 bases; unmatched junction nucleotides: 2. Per germline, CDR1 KGHDR and CDR2 SFDVKD. The length of the CDR3 is 13 residues. CDR3 sequence (DNA): TGTGCCACCAGTGACAGGGGGGCCTATGGCTACACCTTC. Translation gives CATSDRGAYGYTF.

This chain uses TRBV11-3 with TRBJ2-2; no definite D call. The CDR3 runs 14 residues. V shed 3 bases and J shed 5 bases, with 10 bases lying between them. The germline V gene has CDR1 SGHNT and CDR2 YENEEA. CDR3 sequence reads: CASSLISTTGELFF. The DNA for the CDR3 is TGTGCCAGCAGCTTGATAAGTACAACCGGGGAGCTGTTTTTT.

The table lists this clone with a count of one. The chain joins TRBV7-8 to TRBJ2-6, with D tentatively TRBD2 (5 bases). V gave up 0 bases and J gave up 0 bases, with 18 bases separating them. Germline values: CDR1 SGHVS, CDR2 FQNEAQ. The CDR3 is made up of 20 amino acids. The CDR3 region is CASSLAHYREIRSGANVLTF. The CDR3, as DNA: TGTGCCAGCAGCTTAGCTCATTATCGGGAAATACGCTCTGGGGCCAACGTCCTGACTTTC. The full variable domain, rest sourced from reference TRBV7-8 and TRBJ2-6, is GAGVSQSPRYKVAKRGQDVALRCDPISGHVSLFWYQQALGQGPEFLTYFQNEAQLDKSGLPSDRFFAERPEGSVSTLKIQRTQQEDSAVYLCASSLAHYREIRSGANVLTFGAGSRLTVL.

The chain has TRBV18 and TRBJ2-6, with D tentatively TRBD1 (6 bases). The CDR3 length is 15 residues. In germline, CDR1 is KGHSH, CDR2 LQKENI. V was trimmed by 4 bases and J by 0 bases, leaving 7 bases between them. CDR3: CASSQQGSGANVLTF. In nucleotides, the CDR3 is TGTGCCAGCTCACAACAGGGCTCTGGGGCCAACGTCCTGACTTTC.

The genes are TRBV19 and TRBJ2-1, with TRBD2 matching over 7 bases. The germline gives CDR1 LNHDA, CDR2 SQIVND (reference sequence). The CDR3 contains 16 residues. The V gene end was trimmed by 3 bases and the J gene end by 0 bases; junction bases not matched to a gene: 5. CDR3 nucleotide sequence: TGTGCCAGTAGTATGGGTGTAGCGGGCTCCTACAATGAGCAGTTCTTC. Translated, it gives CASSMGVAGSYNEQFF.

Turning to this clone: One end of the junction fails to match germline, which may point to a read error. The J gene is TRBJ1-5, the V gene TRBV7-2, with a possible D match to TRBD1 (5 bases). Germline assignment: CDR1 SGHTA and CDR2 FQGNSA. CDR3 size: 14 residues. The CDR3 sequence: CASTLLAGILPQHF. Written as DNA, the CDR3 is TGTGCCAGCACCTTATTGGCAGGGATTTTGCCCCAGCATTTT.

The rearrangement links TRBV9 to TRBJ2-1; 8 bases are shared with TRBD2. V dropped 4 bases and J dropped 9; count of bases not matched to a gene: 3. The CDR3 length is 12 residues. The germline CDR1 and CDR2 sequences are SGDLS and YYNGEE. CDR3: CASSRSGTEQFF. The CDR3 DNA sequence: TGTGCCAGCAGCCGTAGCGGGACTGAGCAGTTCTTC.

For this clone: At one boundary the junction diverges from the germline segment, which might be a read error. The chain joins TRBV11-2 to TRBJ1-1; no clear D gene. This CDR3 has 13 amino acids. CDR1 is SGHAT and CDR2 is FQNNGV in the germline V gene. CDR3 DNA sequence: TGTGCCAGCAGCATTGGTGTTAACAGTGAAGCTTTCTTT. Translating gives CASSIGVNSEAFF.

The chain is built from TRBV2 and TRBJ1-3, with TRBD1 matching 9 bases. V trimming: 6 bases; J trimming: 1 base; junction bases outside the gene matches: 1. Germline values: CDR1 SNHLY, CDR2 FYNNEI. This CDR3 is built from 14 residues. The CDR3 sequence: CASSGQGSGNTIYF. In DNA, the CDR3 is TGTGCCAGCAGCGGACAGGGGTCTGGAAACACCATATATTTT.

In its sample, this clone was seen a few times. The chain's CDR3 is CASSATGNYGYTF. DNA for the CDR3: TGTGCCAGCAGCGCCACAGGGAACTATGGCTACACCTTC. V and J are TRBV12-3 or TRBV12-4 and TRBJ1-2, with D perhaps matching TRBD1 (6 bases). With 6 bases removed from V and 2 bases from J, the gap between germline ends came to 10 bases. The CDR3 covers 13 residues.

The CDR3 protein is CASSTPGGGSYNSPLHF. CDR3 nucleotides: TGTGCCAGCAGCACACCTGGGGGGGGCTCCTATAATTCACCCCTCCACTTT. J is TRBJ1-6 and V is TRBV27; tentative D call: TRBD1 (5 bases). The CDR3 has 17 residues. Trimming removed 6 bases at V and 0 bases at J, with 15 bases between. From germline, CDR1 is MNHEY and CDR2 SMNVEV (reference sequence).

This clone turned up a few times. This chain uses TRBV2 with TRBJ1-5; TRBD1 matches 9 bases. V gave up 6 bases and J gave up 2 bases; unmatched junction bases: 5. The CDR3 is made up of 15 amino acids. Germline V gene lookup returns CDR1 SNHLY and CDR2 FYNNEI. The CDR3 here is CASSRTGVGNQPQHF. CDR3 nucleotides: TGTGCCAGCAGCCGGACAGGGGTTGGCAATCAGCCCCAGCATTTT.

V usage is TRBV10-2 and J usage is TRBJ1-2; 8 bases are a match to TRBD1. V lost 1 base to trimming and J lost 6 bases; unmatched junction nucleotides: 10. CDR1 is WSHSY and CDR2 is SAAADI in the germline V gene. This CDR3 region has 16 residues. CDR3 sequence: CASSEFRSGQANGYTF. CDR3 nucleotides: TGCGCCAGCAGTGAGTTTCGATCGGGACAGGCCAATGGCTACACCTTC.

CDR3 sequence (DNA): TGTGCCAGCTCAGGACAGGGGTATAATCTTGAAAAACTGTTTTTT. This sequence encodes CASSGQGYNLEKLFF. The chain links TRBV18 to TRBJ1-4; 9 positions match TRBD1. The J segment lost 7 bases and the V segment lost 5 bases, leaving 8 bases of the junction unmatched. The CDR3 sequence is 15 residues long. Germline CDR1 KGHSH, CDR2 LQKENI.

The CDR3 spells CASSPAELAGGNEQFF. The CDR3 DNA reads TGCGCCAGCAGTCCCGCGGAGCTAGCGGGAGGGAATGAGCAGTTCTTC. The V and J genes are TRBV10-1 and TRBJ2-1, with TRBD2 matching over 12 bases. J was trimmed by 7 bases and V by 5 bases; bases with no gene match: 9. The CDR3 runs to 16 residues. Per the germline V gene, CDR1 is WNHNN and CDR2 is SYGVQD (reference sequence).

The genes are TRBV19 and TRBJ2-2, with no clear D. The ends were cut back, 2 bases at V and 6 bases at J, with 10 bases in the middle. The CDR3 is 14 amino acids. Per the germline V gene, CDR1 is LNHDA and CDR2 is SQIVND (reference sequence). The CDR3 sequence: CASSITTGPGELFF. DNA of the CDR3: TGTGCCAGTAGTATAACTACGGGTCCCGGGGAGCTGTTTTTT.

DNA of the CDR3: TGTGCCAGCAGCACGTCCGGGACAGAGTTCGTCCTGACTTTC. This sequence encodes CASSTSGTEFVLTF. The V and J genes are TRBV7-9 and TRBJ2-6; 7 bases fit TRBD1. The CDR3 spans 14 residues. J was trimmed by 12 bases and V by 5 bases; bases with no gene match: 10. Germline-derived CDR1 and CDR2 are SEHNR and FQNEAQ (reference sequence).

V and J are TRBV3-1 (or the pseudogene TRBV3-2) and TRBJ2-2; TRBD1 matches at 7 bases. The junction had 2 bases not matched to a gene; V was cut back by 3 bases and J by 4 bases. The CDR3 extends over 14 amino acids. CDR1 is LGHDT and CDR2 is YNNKEL in the germline V gene (reference sequence). CDR3 bases: TGTGCCAGCAGCCACGGGACAGTCACCGGGGAGCTGTTTTTT. This encodes CASSHGTVTGELFF.

The chain couples TRBV18 to TRBJ1-2; D gene uncertain. This CDR3 has 15 amino acids. V lost 0 bases and J 4 bases, leaving 12 bases between the germline ends. Looked up from germline, CDR1 is KGHSH and CDR2 is LQKENI. CDR3 DNA: TGTGCCAGCTCACCACCGGTAGGCGGGGTCTATGGCTACACCTTC. Residues: CASSPPVGGVYGYTF.